This T cell receptor beta chain stems from a study of blood T cell repertoires in COVID-19. Turning to the study itself: Researchers got acute and convalescent COVID-19 samples from the United States, Italy and Spain. From T cells, B-cell-depleted T cells, or PBMCs came the material, which was cDNA or gDNA.

V was clipped by 7 bases and J by 8 bases; unmatched bases: 6. The CDR3 runs to 13 residues. Germline values: CDR1 MNHEY, CDR2 SVGAGI. Original data processing: Amplification with reference gene primers provided the estimates of nucleated cell counts. The assay was immunoSEQ multiplex PCR, and TCRdb's table has in-frame clones only and misses some. The V and J calls and the clone size are those of that table, but D and trimming were determined from the DNA. The repertoire holds 150,000 to 200,000 clones, with approximately 84% as singletons. In its sample, this clone was seen a few times. Sequencing was carried out using peripheral blood. The rearrangement uses TRBV6-5 and TRBJ1-3; 9 bases are shared with TRBD1. This clonotype was obtained from a woman aged 80 or over with acute or convalescent COVID-19. CDR3 in amino acids: CASNGQGKDTIYF. The CDR3 DNA reads as TGTGCCAGCAACGGACAGGGGAAGGACACCATATATTTT.